A single sample is the source of the 22 T cell receptor beta chains below, sequenced in a study of cytomegalovirus exposure and HLA in healthy donors. The PCR employed 60 Vbeta primers together with 13 Jbeta primers. Repertoires were generated with immunoSEQ multiplex PCR, while TCRdb's copy carries only in-frame clones and drops some. The sample includes about 120,000 clones, around three quarters of them seen just once. The material sequenced was PBMCs. Receptors were obtained from a woman younger than 35 in good health and CMV-seropositive.

This clone was seen a single time. This chain joins TRBV7-9 and TRBJ2-7; 13 positions match TRBD2. CDR3 length equals 14 residues. Germline V lookup: CDR1 SEHNR, CDR2 FQNEAQ (reference sequence). V lost 3 bases, J lost 5 bases, and 1 base stayed unmatched. CDR3 nucleotide sequence: TGTGCCAGCAGCTTTACTAGCGGGAGGGACGAGCAGTACTTC. Translation gives CASSFTSGRDEQYF.

The chain joins TRBV6-1 to TRBJ2-7; 9 bases map to TRBD2. Germline V gene data show CDR1 as MNHNS and CDR2 as SASEGT. The CDR3 covers 15 residues. V trimming: 3 bases; J trimming: 0 bases; junction bases outside the gene matches: 3. The CDR3 spells CASSDSGSDSYEQYF. For the CDR3, the DNA is TGTGCCAGCAGTGATAGCGGGAGTGACTCCTACGAGCAGTACTTC.

This rearrangement joins TRBV7-2 to TRBJ2-5; the match to TRBD1 covers 10 bases. The end of the DNA aligns better with TRBJ2-7, so the J call may be wrong. CDR1 is SGHTA, CDR2 FQGNSA, per germline. This CDR3 contains 16 residues. In nucleotides, the CDR3 is TGTGCCAGCAGCAGGACAGGGGGTTTTTCCTCCTACGAGCAGTACTTC. Amino acids: CASSRTGGFSSYEQYF.

This chain connects TRBV6-1 to TRBJ1-1; D ambiguous. The germline gives CDR1 MNHNS, CDR2 SASEGT. This CDR3 has 13 residues. The V end was cut by 4 bases, the J end by 6 bases, with 12 bases between. The CDR3 coding sequence is TGTGCCAGCAGTGCGCTCACTTTGGCTGAAGCTTTCTTT. Translating it yields CASSALTLAEAFF.

V usage is TRBV7-2 and J usage is TRBJ2-1; TRBD2 agrees at 8 bases. Germline V gene sequence: CDR1 SGHTA, CDR2 FQGNSA. The CDR3 is 16 residues long. The junction had 4 bases not matched to a gene; V was cut back by 1 base and J by 2 bases. This chain's CDR3 is CASSLGSGSPYNEQFF. CDR3 nucleotides: TGTGCCAGCAGCTTAGGGAGCGGGAGCCCCTACAATGAGCAGTTCTTC.

The chain employs TRBV7-2 and TRBJ1-3; TRBD1 aligns across 9 bases. The length of the CDR3 is 14 residues. After removal of 5 bases from V and 5 bases from J, the junction contained 4 bases not matched to a gene. Germline V CDR1 and CDR2: SGHTA, FQGNSA. CDR3 region: CASSPQGARNTIYF. The CDR3 bases are TGTGCCAGCAGCCCACAGGGGGCGAGAAACACCATATATTTT. Full variable domain (outside the CDR3, taken from reference TRBV7-2 and TRBJ1-3): GAGVSQSPSNKVTEKGKDVELRCDPISGHTALYWYRQSLGQGLEFLIYFQGNSAPDKSGLPSDRFSAERTGGSVSTLTIQRTQQEDSAVYLCASSPQGARNTIYFGEGSWLTVV.

The CDR3 reads CASSYDTSTRDYGYTF. CDR3 coding DNA: TGTGCCAGCAGTTACGACACGTCTACCCGTGACTATGGCTACACCTTC. The V and J genes are TRBV6-5 and TRBJ1-2; D unresolved. V was clipped by 2 bases and J by 3 bases, with 16 bases between them. Germline V lookup: CDR1 MNHEY, CDR2 SVGAGI. The CDR3 consists of 16 residues.

This chain uses TRBV25-1 with TRBJ2-7; perhaps TRBD1 as D (6 bases). This CDR3 spans 15 amino acids. V dropped 5 bases and J dropped 0 bases, with 14 bases sitting between them. Germline CDR1 is MGHDK and CDR2 is SYGVNS. The CDR3 here is CASSRGTSSSYEQYF. Here the CDR3 DNA reads TGTGCCAGCAGTAGGGGGACGTCGAGCTCCTACGAGCAGTACTTC.

As concerns this clone: The same CDR3 arises from other DNA sequences in this sample as well. The chain has TRBV6-5 and TRBJ1-2; weak D call: TRBD1 (6 bases). This CDR3 contains 12 residues. Looked up from germline, CDR1 is MNHEY and CDR2 is SVGAGI. The ends were cut back, 6 bases at V and 7 bases at J, with 12 bases in the middle. CDR3 in amino acids: CASREQGFGYTF. The CDR3, as DNA: TGTGCCAGCAGGGAACAGGGATTTGGCTACACCTTC.

The chain recombines TRBV6-5 with TRBJ2-7, with D tentatively TRBD2 (6 bases). Germline assignment: CDR1 MNHEY and CDR2 SVGAGI. With 7 bases removed from V and 3 bases from J, the gap between germline ends came to 13 bases. The CDR3 contains 13 residues. The CDR3 sequence is CASNPAGIYEQYF. The DNA of the CDR3 is TGTGCCAGCAATCCGGCGGGAATCTACGAGCAGTACTTC.

The V and J genes are TRBV5-1 and TRBJ2-2; the match to TRBD2 covers 12 bases. CDR3 size: 14 residues. Germline V lookup: CDR1 SGHRS, CDR2 YFSETQ. The V and J ends lost 6 bases and 7 bases, in that order; junction bases with no gene match: 4. CDR3 sequence reads: CASTSGRGNGELFF. As DNA, the CDR3 is TGCGCCAGCACTAGCGGGAGGGGAAACGGGGAGCTGTTTTTT.

The chain joins TRBV29-1 to TRBJ2-1, with 11 bases lining up with TRBD2. CDR3 length: 13 amino acids. Germline-derived CDR1 and CDR2 are SQVTM and ANQGSEA. V gave up 8 bases and J gave up 4 bases; unmatched junction bases: 4. CDR3 bases: TGCAGCTTAGCTAGCGGGAGGTACAATGAGCAGTTCTTC. Residues: CSLASGRYNEQFF.

This chain links TRBV5-4 with TRBJ2-5; D might be TRBD1 (5 bases). The germline V gene has CDR1 SGHNT and CDR2 YYREEE (reference sequence). The CDR3 totals 14 residues. The V end lost 3 bases, the J end lost 2 bases, and 11 bases lay between the germline ends. The CDR3 nucleotides read TGTGCCAGCAGCTACACAGGTACACAAGAGACCCAGTACTTC. As protein: CASSYTGTQETQYF.

The genes are TRBV5-1 and TRBJ2-7, with TRBD1 matching over 8 bases. V gave up 3 bases and J gave up 2 bases; unmatched junction bases: 1. The CDR3 has 13 amino acids. CDR1 is SGHRS, CDR2 YFSETQ, per germline. As DNA, the CDR3 is TGCGCCAGCAGCTCGACAGGGGCCTACGAGCAGTACTTC. Its translation: CASSSTGAYEQYF.

The gene calls are TRBV5-4 and TRBJ1-2; 8 bases are a match to TRBD1. V was pared by 3 bases and J by 3 bases, with 7 bases of the junction left unmatched. Germline-derived CDR1 and CDR2 are SGHNT and YYREEE (reference sequence). The CDR3 contains 15 residues. The CDR3 nucleotides are TGTGCCAGCAGCTCCCAGGGGGCAGCGCACTATGGCTACACCTTC. Translated, it gives CASSSQGAAHYGYTF.

The gene calls are TRBV10-2 and TRBJ1-2; a weak D match, TRBD1 (5 bases). V was trimmed by 3 bases and J by 7 bases, leaving 12 bases between them. The CDR3 totals 13 residues. Germline V gives CDR1 WSHSY, CDR2 SAAADI. This CDR3 is CASSELGEGGYTF. The DNA of the CDR3 is TGCGCCAGCAGTGAATTGGGGGAGGGTGGCTACACCTTC.

The gene calls are TRBV28 and TRBJ2-1; 14 nucleotides align to TRBD2. This CDR3 is 18 amino acids long. Germline CDR1 reads MDHEN; CDR2 reads SYDVKM. Trimming cost V 3 bases and J 4 bases; bases outside gene matches: 8. CDR3 in amino acids: CASSFPRTSGRTYNEQFF. The CDR3 DNA sequence: TGTGCCAGCAGTTTTCCCCGGACTAGCGGGAGGACGTACAATGAGCAGTTCTTC.

V gene TRBV2 combines with J gene TRBJ2-7, with D possibly being TRBD2 (6 bases). V lost 11 bases, J lost 5 bases, and 13 bases lay in between. The germline CDR1 and CDR2 sequences are SNHLY and FYNNEI. CDR3 length equals 11 residues. The CDR3 nucleotides are TGTGCCCTCGGGGGTCGCAACGAGCAGTACTTC. It encodes CALGGRNEQYF.

This chain uses TRBV6-6 with TRBJ2-7; D is unresolved. V lost 4 bases and J lost 3, with 4 bases in between. The germline gives CDR1 MNHNY, CDR2 SVGAGI (reference sequence). The CDR3 extends over 11 amino acids. The CDR3 DNA reads TGTGCCAGCAGTTTCGGCTACGAGCAGTACTTC. This gives the protein CASSFGYEQYF.

The gene calls are TRBV11-2 and TRBJ1-2; no reliable D call. CDR1 and CDR2 from the germline V gene are SGHAT and FQNNGV. The CDR3 sequence is 14 residues long. V was clipped by 8 bases and J by 6 bases, with 19 bases between them. This CDR3 reads CASDALGLANGYTF. Written as DNA, the CDR3 is TGTGCCAGCGACGCCCTAGGACTAGCCAATGGCTACACCTTC.

The genes are TRBV9 and TRBJ2-1; 14 positions match TRBD2. CDR3 length equals 17 residues. J gave up 8 bases and V 0 bases, and 7 bases lay outside the gene matches. Germline V gives CDR1 SGDLS, CDR2 YYNGEE. In nucleotides, the CDR3 is TGTGCCAGCAGCGTAGGAATCGGACTAGCGGGAGGAGATGAGCAGTTCTTC. Encoded protein: CASSVGIGLAGGDEQFF.

V is TRBV10-1 and J is TRBJ2-1; 8 bases are a match to TRBD2. CDR1 is WNHNN and CDR2 is SYGVQD in the germline V gene (reference sequence). After removal of 6 bases from V and 6 bases from J, the junction contained 10 bases not matched to a gene. The CDR3 totals 15 residues. The CDR3 region has the DNA TGCGCCAGCAGGCTAACCGGGACTAGGTCCAATGAGCAGTTCTTC. Its protein is CASRLTGTRSNEQFF.